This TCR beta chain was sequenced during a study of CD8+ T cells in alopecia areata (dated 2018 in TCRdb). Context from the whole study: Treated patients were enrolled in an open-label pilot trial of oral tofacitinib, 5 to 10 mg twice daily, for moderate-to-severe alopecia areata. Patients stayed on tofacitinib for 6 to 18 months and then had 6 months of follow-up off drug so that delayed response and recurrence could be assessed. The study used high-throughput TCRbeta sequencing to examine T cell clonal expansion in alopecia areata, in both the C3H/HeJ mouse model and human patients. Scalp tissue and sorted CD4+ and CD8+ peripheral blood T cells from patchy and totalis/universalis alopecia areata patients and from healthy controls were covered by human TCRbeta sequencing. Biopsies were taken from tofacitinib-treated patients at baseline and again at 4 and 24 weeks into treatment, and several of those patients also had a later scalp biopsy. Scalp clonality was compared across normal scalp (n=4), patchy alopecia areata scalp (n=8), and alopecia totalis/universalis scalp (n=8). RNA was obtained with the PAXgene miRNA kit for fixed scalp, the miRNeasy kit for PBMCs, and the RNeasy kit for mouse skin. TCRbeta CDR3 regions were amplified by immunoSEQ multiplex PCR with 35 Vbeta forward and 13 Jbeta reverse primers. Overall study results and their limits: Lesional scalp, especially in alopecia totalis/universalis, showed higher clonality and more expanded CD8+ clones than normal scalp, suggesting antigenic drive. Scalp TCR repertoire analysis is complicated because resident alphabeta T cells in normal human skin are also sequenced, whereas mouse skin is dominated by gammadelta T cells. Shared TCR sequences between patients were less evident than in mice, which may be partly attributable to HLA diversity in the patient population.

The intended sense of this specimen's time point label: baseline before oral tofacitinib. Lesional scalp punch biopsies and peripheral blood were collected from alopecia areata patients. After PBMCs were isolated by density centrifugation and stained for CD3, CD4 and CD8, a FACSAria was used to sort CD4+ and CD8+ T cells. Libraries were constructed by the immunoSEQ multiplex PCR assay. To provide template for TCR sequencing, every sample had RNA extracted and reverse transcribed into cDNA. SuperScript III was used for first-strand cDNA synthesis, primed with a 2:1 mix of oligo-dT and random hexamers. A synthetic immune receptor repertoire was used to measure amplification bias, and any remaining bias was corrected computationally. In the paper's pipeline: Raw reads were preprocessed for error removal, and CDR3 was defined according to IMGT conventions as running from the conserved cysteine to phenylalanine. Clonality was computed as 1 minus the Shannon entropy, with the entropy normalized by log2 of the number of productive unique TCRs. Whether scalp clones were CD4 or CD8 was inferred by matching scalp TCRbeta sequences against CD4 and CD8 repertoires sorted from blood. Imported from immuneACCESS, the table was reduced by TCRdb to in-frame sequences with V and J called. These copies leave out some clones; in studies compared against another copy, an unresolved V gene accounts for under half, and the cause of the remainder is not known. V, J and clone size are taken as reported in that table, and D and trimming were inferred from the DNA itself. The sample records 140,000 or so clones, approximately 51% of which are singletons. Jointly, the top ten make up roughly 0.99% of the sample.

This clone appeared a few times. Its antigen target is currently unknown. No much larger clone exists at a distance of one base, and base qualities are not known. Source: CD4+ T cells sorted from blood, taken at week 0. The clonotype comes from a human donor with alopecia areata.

The DNA is as follows: TGCGCCAGCAGTCAACCCTGGACATTTATGAACACTGAAGCTTTCTTT. Its protein product is CASSQPWTFMNTEAFF. The chain is encoded by TRBV23-1 joined to TRBJ1-1; possibly the D gene is TRBD1, per 5 matching bases. TRBV23-1 qualifies as an ORF whose function is uncertain. The junction carries 13 bases between V and J, which are trimmed by 2 bases and 0 bases respectively. Its CDR3 holds 16 amino acids, cysteine through phenylalanine. Only the CDR3 part of the read is kept: 48 bases, read in frame from the first base.